Described below is a single T cell receptor beta chain sequence and its context. Its antigen is still unknown. The data were obtained in a study of cytomegalovirus exposure and HLA in healthy donors. Study-wide points: A later analysis, which compared TCR beta chains of equal frequency, found the HLA-associated ones more clonally expanded.

CDR1 SEHNR and CDR2 FQNEAQ come from the germline V gene (reference sequence). The CDR3 spans 15 residues. The junction had 14 bases not matched to a gene; V was cut back by 8 bases and J by 5 bases. The PCR ran on 60 Vbeta and 13 Jbeta primers. Repertoires were generated with immunoSEQ multiplex PCR, while TCRdb's copy carries only in-frame clones and drops some. The table shows 150,000 to 170,000 clones, with roughly 79% occurring only once. This TCR was recovered from a man aged 18 to 35 in good health and CMV-seronegative. Sequencing was performed on PBMCs. This sequence joins TRBV7-9 and TRBJ2-5, with TRBD2 matching over 7 bases. The CDR3 DNA reads TGTGCCAGCGGTCCGTGGCAAGCGGGGAAGGAGACCCAGTACTTC. This translates into CASGPWQAGKETQYF. The full variable domain, completed using reference TRBV7-9 and TRBJ2-5, is DTGVSQNPRHKITKRGQNVTFRCDPISEHNRLYWYRQTLGQGPEFLTYFQNEAQLEKSRLLSDRFSAERPKGSFSTLEIQRTEQGDSAMYLCASGPWQAGKETQYFGPGTRLLVL.